These 10 T cell receptor beta chains came from one sample sequenced in a study of blood T cells in healthy people across ages. For the second PCR, which ran for about 6 to 12 cycles, a sample-barcoded 5' primer and a J-beta primer mix were used. TCRdb redid the calling of the 5' RACE reads with MiXCR, one entry per CDR3 protein. In the table there are under 2,000,000 distinct CDR3 sequences, roughly 52% of which are singletons. Material: blood. These receptors came from a woman in her thirties or forties in good health.

The V call is TRBV5-5, the J call TRBJ2-3, with 9 nucleotides matching TRBD2. There are 16 residues in the CDR3. The germline gives CDR1 SGHKS, CDR2 YYEKEE (reference sequence). V lost 2 bases to trimming and J lost 1 base; unmatched junction nucleotides: 5. The CDR3 spells CASSLGASGGTDTQYF. The CDR3, as DNA: TGTGCCAGCAGCTTAGGTGCTAGCGGGGGCACAGATACGCAGTATTTT.

This clonotype was recorded a few times. Here the CDR3 reads CASSFLGGGYTF. The CDR3 region has the DNA TGTGCCAGCAGTTTCCTAGGGGGAGGCTACACCTTC. V usage is TRBV28 and J usage is TRBJ1-2, with a weak D call TRBD1 (6 bases). The CDR3 consists of 12 residues. V lost 3 bases and J lost 8, with 10 bases in between. Germline V lookup: CDR1 MDHEN, CDR2 SYDVKM.

The rearrangement uses TRBV7-3 and TRBJ2-1; 10 bases match TRBD2. The CDR3 contains 17 residues. Germline V gives CDR1 SGHTA, CDR2 FQGTGA. V trimming: 3 bases; J trimming: 10 bases; junction bases outside the gene matches: 15. The CDR3, as DNA: TGTGCCAGCAGCTTGAACCCACCGGGACTAGCGCCTGGAGAGCAGTTCTTC. Translating it yields CASSLNPPGLAPGEQFF.

The J gene is TRBJ1-6, the V gene TRBV2, with D perhaps TRBD1 (6 bases). V lost 5 bases and J lost 18, with 20 bases in between. From germline, CDR1 is SNHLY and CDR2 FYNNEI. This CDR3 is built from 13 residues. The CDR3 loop reads CASSRGTGTVGHF. In DNA, the CDR3 is TGTGCCAGCAGTCGCGGCACAGGGACGGTCGGCCACTTT.

The chain has TRBV9 and TRBJ2-6, with D tentatively TRBD2 (6 bases). The CDR3 runs to 15 residues. CDR1 and CDR2 (germline): SGDLS, YYNGEE. V was cut by 0 bases and J by 4 bases, with 8 bases left in between. CDR3 sequence: CASSVAGGGANVLTF. The DNA for the CDR3 is TGTGCCAGCAGCGTAGCCGGGGGAGGGGCCAACGTCCTGACTTTC.

This chain connects TRBV11-2 to TRBJ1-6; 8 positions agree with TRBD1. The CDR3 covers 15 residues. V gave up 1 base and J gave up 14 bases; unmatched junction bases: 10. Germline V CDR1 and CDR2: SGHAT, FQNNGV. Here the CDR3 reads CASSLVGQGARTLHF. DNA for the CDR3: TGTGCCAGCAGCTTAGTCGGACAGGGCGCCCGGACCCTCCACTTT.

The chain couples TRBV7-2 to TRBJ2-7; D is perhaps TRBD1 (5 bases). V lost 5 bases and J 7 bases, leaving 18 bases between the germline ends. Germline loops: CDR1 SGHTA, CDR2 FQGNSA. The CDR3 totals 14 residues. The DNA for the CDR3 is TGTGCCAGCAGCCGTGGACACGGTTCTCGGGAGCAGTACTTC. Translated: CASSRGHGSREQYF.

The CDR3 sequence: CSVRGGGADTQYF. The CDR3 nucleotides read TGCAGCGTTCGGGGCGGGGGGGCGGATACGCAGTATTTT. J is TRBJ2-3 and V is TRBV29-1; 9 positions agree with TRBD2. Losses at the gene ends were 5 bases for V and 6 bases for J; bases not matched to a gene: 6. The germline gives CDR1 SQVTM, CDR2 ANQGSEA. This CDR3 is 13 amino acids long.

About this clonotype: An end of the junction does not agree with germline; a read error may underlie this. The chain has TRBV7-2 and TRBJ2-7; D unresolved. Germline CDR1 reads SGHTA; CDR2 reads FQGNSA. The CDR3 length is 13 residues. The chain's CDR3 is CAGSLELGYEQYF. The DNA of the CDR3 is TGTGCCGGCAGCTTAGAGCTAGGGTACGAGCAGTACTTC. Filled out from reference TRBV7-2 and TRBJ2-7, the complete variable domain reads GAGVSQSPSNKVTEKGKDVELRCDPISGHTALYWYRQSLGQGLEFLIYFQGNSAPDKSGLPSDRFSAERTGGSVSTLTIQRTQQEDSAVYLCAGSLELGYEQYFGPGTRLTVT.

This clonotype was counted once. The chain recombines TRBV11-2 with TRBJ2-3; D might be TRBD2 (5 bases). CDR3 length: 15 amino acids. Germline V gives CDR1 SGHAT, CDR2 FQNNGV. V was shortened by 3 bases and J by 10 bases, with 20 bases between the two germline ends. CDR3 residues: CASSFTRSGRNSQYF. For the CDR3, the DNA is TGTGCCAGCAGCTTCACGCGAAGCGGACGCAACTCGCAGTATTTT.